This passage covers 24 T cell receptor beta chains from one sample sequenced in a study of blood T cell repertoires in COVID-19. The data were produced by immunoSEQ multiplex PCR, yet TCRdb's version contains in-frame clones alone and is incomplete. The table lists roughly 260,000 clones, 75% to 90% of them singletons. The sequenced material came from peripheral blood. Receptor source: a woman aged 45-60 years who had recovered from COVID-19.

This clone was found once. The V call is TRBV6-5, the J call TRBJ1-1; 8 bases line up with TRBD1. This CDR3 has 14 residues. J was trimmed by 4 bases and V by 6 bases; bases with no gene match: 7. Germline assignment: CDR1 MNHEY and CDR2 SVGAGI. CDR3 coding DNA: TGTGCCAGCAGGGCAGGGGGCGCAGGCACTGAAGCTTTCTTT. Protein sequence: CASRAGGAGTEAFF.

V is TRBV2 and J is TRBJ2-1; a weak D match, TRBD2 (5 bases). CDR3 size: 14 residues. V lost 7 bases and J 5 bases, leaving 15 bases between the germline ends. The V gene's germline CDR1 is SNHLY and CDR2 FYNNEI. In nucleotides, the CDR3 is TGTGCCAGCACCCCGGGAAATATTAACAATGAGCAGTTCTTC. It yields the protein CASTPGNINNEQFF.

The V and J genes are TRBV4-3 and TRBJ2-3, with a possible D match to TRBD1 (7 bases). CDR1 LGHNA and CDR2 YSLEER come from the germline V gene. CDR3 length: 17 residues. Trimming left V 0 bases short and J 2 bases short, with 15 bases between. This CDR3 reads CASSQEQGSGVTDTQYF. The CDR3 DNA sequence: TGCGCCAGCAGCCAAGAACAGGGGTCGGGAGTCACAGATACGCAGTATTTT.

This clone was picked up many times. The rearrangement uses TRBV19 and TRBJ2-4; TRBD1 matches at 8 bases. The J segment lost 9 bases and the V segment lost 5 bases, leaving 12 bases of the junction unmatched. CDR3 length equals 15 residues. Per germline, CDR1 LNHDA and CDR2 SQIVND (reference sequence). CDR3 DNA sequence: TGTGCCAGTAGTTCCCCGGACAGGGATCAAGGCATTCAGTACTTC. Its translation is CASSSPDRDQGIQYF.

This CDR3 reads CASSLYRGRMNTEAFF. Written as DNA, the CDR3 is TGTGCCAGCAGCCTTTACAGGGGGCGGATGAACACTGAAGCTTTCTTT. The chain recombines TRBV5-6 with TRBJ1-1, with 9 bases fitting TRBD1. The germline V gene has CDR1 SGHDT and CDR2 YYEEEE. The CDR3 covers 16 residues. Germline trimming cut 4 bases from V and 0 bases from J; bases unmatched to any gene: 7.

The chain uses TRBV3-1 (or the pseudogene TRBV3-2) and TRBJ2-5; D is uncertain. The CDR3 consists of 16 residues. Per the germline V gene, CDR1 is LGHDT and CDR2 is YNNKEL (reference sequence). Trimming took off 0 bases at V and 5 bases at J, with 16 bases between the two ends. CDR3 region: CASSQDRHTARETQYF. CDR3 DNA sequence: TGTGCCAGCAGCCAAGATAGGCATACAGCCCGTGAGACCCAGTACTTC.

The chain carries TRBV13 and TRBJ1-1; 8 bases line up with TRBD1. Germline CDR1 is PRHDT and CDR2 is FYEKMQ (reference sequence). The J segment lost 10 bases and the V segment lost 6 bases, leaving 4 bases of the junction unmatched. This CDR3 has 11 amino acids. The CDR3 DNA is TGTGCCAGCAGAAGGGGGACAGGAGCTTTCTTT. This codes for CASRRGTGAFF.

The V and J genes are TRBV29-1 and TRBJ1-1, with D perhaps TRBD1 (5 bases). Germline loops: CDR1 SQVTM, CDR2 ANQGSEA. Trimming pared 4 bases from V and 0 bases from J, leaving 6 bases between. This CDR3 has 12 residues. For the CDR3, the DNA is TGCAGCGTTGGGACACTGAACACTGAAGCTTTCTTT. It encodes CSVGTLNTEAFF.

V is TRBV29-1 and J is TRBJ1-5; D might be TRBD1 (5 bases). The CDR3 spans 14 residues. The germline V and J ends were trimmed by 0 bases and 6 bases, with 12 bases remaining between them. Germline lookup yields CDR1 SQVTM and CDR2 ANQGSEA. Here the CDR3 DNA reads TGCAGCGTTGAAGAGGGGGGAGTGGGTCAGCCCCAGCATTTT. Its translation: CSVEEGGVGQPQHF.

CDR3: CASSQGQEWAGEKLFF. DNA of the CDR3: TGTGCCAGCAGCCAAGGACAGGAATGGGCAGGAGAAAAACTGTTTTTT. The chain couples TRBV4-2 to TRBJ1-4; D possibly corresponds to TRBD1 (6 bases). Germline V gene sequence: CDR1 LGHNA, CDR2 YNFKEQ. The CDR3 is 16 amino acids. V gave up 1 base and J gave up 8 bases, with 17 bases separating them.

The CDR3 bases are TGTGCCAGCAGCTCGACTAGCGGGGGCTCACCGGGGGAGCAGTTCTTC. Its protein product is CASSSTSGGSPGEQFF. V and J are TRBV7-8 and TRBJ2-1; TRBD2 matches 12 bases. Germline CDR1 is SGHVS and CDR2 is FQNEAQ. J gave up 10 bases and V 4 bases, and 11 bases lay outside the gene matches. The CDR3 extends over 16 amino acids.

This chain connects TRBV7-8 to TRBJ2-2; D is perhaps TRBD2 (5 bases). Germline V gives CDR1 SGHVS, CDR2 FQNEAQ. This CDR3 spans 14 amino acids. Trimming stripped 0 bases from V and 6 bases from J, with 8 bases between. CDR3 bases: TGTGCCAGCAGCTTAGCGGGAGCTCCCGGGGAGCTGTTTTTT. This encodes CASSLAGAPGELFF.

The rearrangement joins TRBV5-1 to TRBJ2-2; TRBD2 matches 13 bases. The CDR3 is 17 amino acids. With 4 bases clipped from V and 6 bases from J, the junction kept 9 bases outside the gene matches. CDR1 and CDR2 (germline): SGHRS, YFSETQ. The chain's CDR3 is CASSRRGLAGDPGELFF. CDR3 nucleotides: TGCGCCAGCAGCCGCCGAGGACTAGCGGGGGACCCCGGGGAGCTGTTTTTT. Based on the CDR3 plus reference TRBV5-1 and TRBJ2-2, the full variable domain is KAGVTQTPRYLIKTRGQQVTLSCSPISGHRSVSWYQQTPGQGLQFLFEYFSETQRNKGNFPGRFSGRQFSNSRSEMNVSTLELGDSALYLCASSRRGLAGDPGELFFGEGSRLTVL.

The genes are TRBV15 and TRBJ1-2, with D maybe TRBD1 (5 bases). Germline V gives CDR1 LNHNV, CDR2 YYDKDF (reference sequence). V lost 6 bases and J lost 10, with 18 bases in between. This CDR3 is built from 13 residues. This CDR3 is CATSQSGVGLYTF. DNA for the CDR3: TGTGCCACCAGTCAATCGGGGGTGGGTCTCTACACCTTC.

For this clone: Other DNA sequences in the same sample also yield this CDR3. The chain employs TRBV18 and TRBJ1-4; 9 bases are shared with TRBD1. Germline CDR1 and CDR2: KGHSH and LQKENI. Unmatched junction bases numbered 4, after V lost 3 bases and J lost 5 bases. The CDR3 sequence is 15 residues long. CDR3 residues: CASSPTGTGNEKLFF. For the CDR3, the DNA is TGTGCCAGCTCACCGACCGGGACAGGGAATGAAAAACTGTTTTTT. Supplemented by reference TRBV18 and TRBJ1-4, the full variable domain reads NAGVMQNPRHLVRRRGQEARLRCSPMKGHSHVYWYRQLPEEGLKFMVYLQKENIIDESGMPKERFSAEFPKEGPSILRIQQVVRGDSAAYFCASSPTGTGNEKLFFGSGTQLSVL.

The V and J genes are TRBV19 and TRBJ2-1, with TRBD2 matching 8 bases. V shed 3 bases and J 6 bases; nucleotides not matched to a gene: 13. CDR3 size: 17 residues. The germline V gene encodes CDR1 LNHDA and CDR2 SQIVND (reference sequence). CDR3 nucleotides: TGTGCCAGTAGTATGCGGGGGGCTAGCTTGGGAGTCAATGAGCAGTTCTTC. It yields the protein CASSMRGASLGVNEQFF.

The chain recombines TRBV27 with TRBJ1-1, with 7 bases lining up with TRBD1. V lost 4 bases to trimming and J lost 5 bases; unmatched junction nucleotides: 7. The germline V gene has CDR1 MNHEY and CDR2 SMNVEV (reference sequence). This CDR3 comprises 14 residues. The CDR3: CASSSWTGGTEAFF. DNA for the CDR3: TGTGCCAGCAGTTCCTGGACAGGAGGGACTGAAGCTTTCTTT.

The rearrangement links TRBV5-1 to TRBJ1-2, with a weak D call TRBD1 (5 bases). V was pared by 0 bases and J by 2 bases, with 11 bases between. CDR3 length: 15 residues. Germline CDR1 is SGHRS and CDR2 is YFSETQ. The CDR3 is CASSLAEGLNYGYTF. The CDR3 DNA reads TGCGCCAGCAGCTTGGCCGAGGGACTGAACTATGGCTACACCTTC.

The chain uses TRBV18 and TRBJ2-1; 8 nucleotides agree with TRBD1. Germline trimming cut 3 bases from V and 6 bases from J; bases unmatched to any gene: 7. CDR3 size: 15 residues. Germline V gene data show CDR1 as KGHSH and CDR2 as LQKENI. The CDR3 DNA reads TGTGCCAGCTCACCCGGACAGGGCATCCGCAATGAGCAGTTCTTC. Its protein is CASSPGQGIRNEQFF. Using reference TRBV18 and TRBJ2-1 for the parts outside the CDR3, the full variable domain is NAGVMQNPRHLVRRRGQEARLRCSPMKGHSHVYWYRQLPEEGLKFMVYLQKENIIDESGMPKERFSAEFPKEGPSILRIQQVVRGDSAAYFCASSPGQGIRNEQFFGPGTRLTVL.

V gene TRBV5-1 combines with J gene TRBJ1-2; 8 bases are shared with TRBD1. The CDR3 runs 16 residues. V was clipped by 4 bases and J by 0 bases; unmatched bases: 8. Per germline, CDR1 SGHRS and CDR2 YFSETQ. CDR3 amino acids: CASSGFEDRANYGYTF. The CDR3 nucleotides are TGCGCCAGCAGCGGATTCGAGGACAGGGCTAACTATGGCTACACCTTC.

This chain links TRBV27 with TRBJ1-1; D perhaps matches TRBD1 (6 bases). The CDR3 loop spans 15 amino acids. CDR1 MNHEY and CDR2 SMNVEV come from the germline V gene (reference sequence). V lost 7 bases to trimming and J lost 0 bases, with 15 bases between them. For the CDR3, the DNA is TGTGCCAGCAAGACGTCAGGGGCCATGAACACTGAAGCTTTCTTT. Protein sequence: CASKTSGAMNTEAFF.

The chain recombines TRBV4-1 with TRBJ2-1; 7 bases match TRBD1. The V gene's germline CDR1 is MGHRA and CDR2 YSYEKL. Germline trimming cut 4 bases from V and 0 bases from J; bases unmatched to any gene: 6. The CDR3 extends over 16 amino acids. The CDR3 region has the DNA TGCGCCAGCAGCCCCCAGACAGGGAACTCCTACAATGAGCAGTTCTTC. Protein: CASSPQTGNSYNEQFF.

The gene calls are TRBV7-2 and TRBJ2-5, with D possibly being TRBD2 (5 bases). CDR1 is SGHTA and CDR2 is FQGNSA in the germline V gene. The ends were cut back, 0 bases at V and 5 bases at J, with 16 bases in the middle. The CDR3 sequence is 16 residues long. The CDR3 coding sequence is TGTGCCAGCAGCTTAGCGTTAGTATGGCGCGGGGAGACCCAGTACTTC. It translates to CASSLALVWRGETQYF.

This clone was observed a single time. Different DNA sequences within this sample yield the same CDR3. The CDR3 nucleotides read TGCGCCAGCAGCCCCGGACAGGGCGGTGGCTACACCTTC. Encoded protein: CASSPGQGGGYTF. The chain uses TRBV5-1 and TRBJ1-2; 8 bases match TRBD1. V lost 4 bases to trimming and J lost 7 bases; unmatched junction nucleotides: 6. The CDR3 covers 13 residues. Germline loops: CDR1 SGHRS, CDR2 YFSETQ.